The rows below give T cell receptor beta chains drawn from one sample of a study of long-term antiretroviral therapy in people with HIV. Clones were read by immunoSEQ multiplex PCR, and TCRdb kept only the in-frame ones, dropping some. The sample shows more than 20,000 clones, approximately 82% of them seen only once. The sequenced sample was unsorted PBMCs, obtained 3 years after starting antiretroviral therapy. All receptors derive from a young man with HIV. The CDR3 runs from the conserved cysteine through the conserved F or W. D genes are given only for firm matches.

D | J | V | CDR3
- | TRBJ2-2 | TRBV29-1 | CGAADRTYTGELFF
TRBD1 | TRBJ2-5 | TRBV11-2 | CASSLTGTGETQYF
- | TRBJ2-3 | TRBV27 | CASRSLGGATDTQYF
- | TRBJ2-3 | TRBV2 | CASSEAIWVVTDTQYF
- | TRBJ2-3 | TRBV7-2 | CASTKPSLAPGADTQYF
- | TRBJ1-2 | TRBV19 | CASSSRTVLTGYTF
TRBD1 | TRBJ1-2 | TRBV6-1 | CASSETGVGYTF
- | TRBJ2-3 | TRBV11-2 | CASSLILRGDTQYF
- | TRBJ2-3 | TRBV18 | CASSRTGTDTQYF
TRBD1 | TRBJ2-1 | TRBV6-5 | CASSAGQGKSVQFF
- | TRBJ1-1 | TRBV10-2 | CASSELAGNTEAFF
- | TRBJ1-1 | TRBV27 | CASSPIDSTNTEAFF
TRBD2 | TRBJ2-6 | TRBV27 | CASSLKLGLAGLPGANVLTF
- | TRBJ2-7 | TRBV29-1 | CSVEDRGSYEQYF
TRBD1 | TRBJ2-7 | TRBV29-1 | CSVDSGQNSYEQYF
TRBD1 | TRBJ1-1 | TRBV28 | CASSLPTGSFTEAFF
TRBD1 | TRBJ1-2 | TRBV4-2 | CASSPHNGQGNIYGYTF
- | TRBJ2-5 | TRBV10-2 | CASRGGGETQYF